Shown below are 32 T cell receptor beta chains from a single sample sequenced in a study of B cell selection in AIRE deficiency. TCRdb's table, derived via immunoSEQ multiplex PCR, lists solely in-frame clones and lacks some. This sample carries tens of thousands of clones, 85% to 95% of them seen once, and the ten largest clones take 1.4%. Regulatory T cells were sorted as CD4+CD25hiCD127low/negative cells. The specimen sequenced was CD4+CD25+ Tregs sorted from PBMCs. The receptors derive from a human donor in good health.

The chain carries TRBV19 and TRBJ1-2; D is unclear. The CDR3 spans 10 residues. Germline CDR1 reads LNHDA; CDR2 reads SQIVND (reference sequence). Between the trimmed V and J ends, which lost 5 bases and 5 bases, there was a span of 3 bases. CDR3 DNA sequence: TGTGCCAGTAGTTCATATGGCTACACCTTC. Its translation: CASSSYGYTF.

In this sample, this clone turned up a few times. This rearrangement joins TRBV7-9 to TRBJ1-4; D remains ambiguous. The CDR3 covers 14 residues. The V end was cut by 4 bases, the J end by 0 bases, with 6 bases between. Germline V gene lookup returns CDR1 SEHNR and CDR2 FQNEAQ (reference sequence). CDR3 residues: CASSSAATNEKLFF. The CDR3, as DNA: TGTGCCAGCAGCTCAGCTGCAACTAATGAAAAACTGTTTTTT.

The V and J genes are TRBV7-2 and TRBJ2-1; D call uncertain. The CDR3 is made up of 11 amino acids. Germline CDR1 reads SGHTA; CDR2 reads FQGNSA. V lost 5 bases, J lost 12 bases, and 11 bases lay in between. The chain's CDR3 is CASSPRRAQFF. CDR3 nucleotides: TGTGCCAGCAGCCCCCGCCGGGCGCAGTTCTTC. Using reference TRBV7-2 and TRBJ2-1 for the parts outside the CDR3, the full variable domain is GAGVSQSPSNKVTEKGKDVELRCDPISGHTALYWYRQSLGQGLEFLIYFQGNSAPDKSGLPSDRFSAERTGGSVSTLTIQRTQQEDSAVYLCASSPRRAQFFGPGTRLTVL.

The V gene is TRBV18, the J gene TRBJ2-2; TRBD1 aligns across 7 bases. This CDR3 comprises 17 residues. CDR1 KGHSH and CDR2 LQKENI come from the germline V gene. The trim removed 3 bases at V and 0 bases at J, leaving 7 bases unmatched. CDR3 in amino acids: CASSPFLQGSNTGELFF. In DNA, the CDR3 is TGTGCCAGCTCACCCTTTTTACAGGGGTCGAACACCGGGGAGCTGTTTTTT. Variable domain in full (rest from reference TRBV18 and TRBJ2-2): NAGVMQNPRHLVRRRGQEARLRCSPMKGHSHVYWYRQLPEEGLKFMVYLQKENIIDESGMPKERFSAEFPKEGPSILRIQQVVRGDSAAYFCASSPFLQGSNTGELFFGEGSRLTVL.

The chain employs TRBV27 and TRBJ1-2; no reliable D call. Per the germline V gene, CDR1 is MNHEY and CDR2 is SMNVEV (reference sequence). This CDR3 spans 15 amino acids. The ends were cut back, 4 bases at V and 0 bases at J, with 12 bases in the middle. CDR3 amino acids: CASSSRQSANYGYTF. DNA of the CDR3: TGTGCCAGCAGTTCCCGCCAGTCAGCTAACTATGGCTACACCTTC.

V is TRBV7-2 and J is TRBJ2-7; D is uncertain. CDR1 is SGHTA, CDR2 FQGNSA, per germline. Trimming took 0 bases from V and 6 from J, leaving 12 bases between them. This CDR3 is built from 14 residues. The CDR3 is CASSLASGRGEQYF. CDR3 DNA sequence: TGTGCCAGCAGCTTAGCTAGTGGTCGCGGCGAGCAGTACTTC.

The chain employs TRBV6-5 and TRBJ2-3, with 7 nucleotides matching TRBD2. Trimming at V came to 2 bases and at J to 5 bases, leaving 4 bases not matched to a gene. This CDR3 is built from 14 residues. CDR1 is MNHEY, CDR2 SVGAGI, per germline. The CDR3 sequence is CASSYGRAGDTQYF. CDR3 sequence (DNA): TGTGCCAGCAGTTACGGGAGGGCAGGAGATACGCAGTATTTT.

The chain combines TRBV18 with TRBJ1-1, with 9 bases fitting TRBD1. The CDR3 is made up of 14 amino acids. With V trimmed by 6 bases and J by 3 bases, 5 bases remained unmatched. Germline CDR1 and CDR2: KGHSH and LQKENI. The CDR3 coding sequence is TGTGCCAGCTCGAAACGACAGGGGGACACTGAAGCTTTCTTT. The encoded protein is CASSKRQGDTEAFF.

The rearrangement joins TRBV11-2 to TRBJ1-2; D remains unclear. Trimming removed 1 base from V and 4 bases from J, with 7 bases in between. The CDR3 totals 13 residues. CDR1 SGHAT and CDR2 FQNNGV come from the germline V gene. CDR3 nucleotides: TGTGCCAGCAGCTTAGGGGGTGGCTATGGCTACACCTTC. Protein: CASSLGGGYGYTF.

CDR3 nucleotide sequence: TGTGCCAGCAGCTTAACACGGGGACAAGAGACCCAGTACTTC. The encoded protein is CASSLTRGQETQYF. The gene calls are TRBV7-2 and TRBJ2-5, with D perhaps matching TRBD2 (5 bases). The CDR3 loop spans 14 amino acids. With 2 bases removed from V and 2 bases from J, the gap between germline ends came to 9 bases. Germline V gene data show CDR1 as SGHTA and CDR2 as FQGNSA.

The J gene is TRBJ1-2, the V gene TRBV10-3; 8 nucleotides line up with TRBD1. The V segment lost 3 bases and the J segment 3 bases; nucleotides outside the gene matches: 0. This CDR3 region has 13 residues. CDR1 is ENHRY, CDR2 SYGVKD, per germline. The chain's CDR3 is CAISEQGDYGYTF. CDR3 DNA: TGTGCCATCAGTGAACAGGGGGACTATGGCTACACCTTC.

The gene calls are TRBV6-6 and TRBJ2-1; D is possibly TRBD1 or TRBD2 (5 bases each). Between the trimmed V and J ends, which lost 8 bases and 4 bases, there was a span of 18 bases. The CDR3 has 15 residues. The germline V gene encodes CDR1 MNHNY and CDR2 SVGAGI (reference sequence). CDR3 sequence (DNA): TGTGCCAGCTACTTTGGGGGACCACGGTACAATGAGCAGTTCTTC. Protein product: CASYFGGPRYNEQFF.

V is TRBV7-3 and J is TRBJ2-5; a possible D gene is TRBD2 (6 bases). Germline lookup yields CDR1 SGHTA and CDR2 FQGTGA. The CDR3 runs to 15 residues. Trimming removed 2 bases at V and 5 bases at J, with 15 bases between. DNA for the CDR3: TGTGCCAGCAGCTTACTCGGGGGAAGGGGCGAGACCCAGTACTTC. Translated, it gives CASSLLGGRGETQYF. The full variable domain, with the rest looked up from reference TRBV7-3 and TRBJ2-5, is GAGVSQTPSNKVTEKGKYVELRCDPISGHTALYWYRQSLGQGPEFLIYFQGTGAADDSGLPNDRFFAVRPEGSVSTLKIQRTERGDSAVYLCASSLLGGRGETQYFGPGTRLLVL.

V and J are TRBV6-5 and TRBJ2-7, with D possibly matching TRBD1 (6 bases). In germline, CDR1 is MNHEY, CDR2 SVGAGI. The CDR3 is made up of 13 amino acids. V shed 5 bases and J shed 0 bases, with 8 bases lying between them. For the CDR3, the DNA is TGTGCCAGCAGTGAAGGGGGCTCCTACGAGCAGTACTTC. Protein sequence: CASSEGGSYEQYF.

The chain couples TRBV19 to TRBJ2-3; 8 bases match TRBD2. The CDR3 consists of 13 residues. The J segment lost 9 bases and the V segment lost 5 bases, leaving 7 bases of the junction unmatched. Germline CDR1 and CDR2: LNHDA and SQIVND (reference sequence). In nucleotides, the CDR3 is TGTGCCAGTAGTCCCAGGACTAGCTCAACGCAGTATTTT. Protein sequence: CASSPRTSSTQYF.

On this clone: Distinct nucleotide sequences in the sample also encode this CDR3. The J gene is TRBJ2-3, the V gene TRBV5-1, with 7 bases lining up with TRBD2. The CDR3 spans 16 residues. Germline values: CDR1 SGHRS, CDR2 YFSETQ. V lost 0 bases, J lost 4 bases, and 8 bases stayed unmatched. CDR3 DNA sequence: TGCGCCAGCAGCTTGGAACTGGCGGGAGCACCAGATACGCAGTATTTT. It encodes CASSLELAGAPDTQYF. The full variable domain, its missing parts supplied by reference TRBV5-1 and TRBJ2-3, is KAGVTQTPRYLIKTRGQQVTLSCSPISGHRSVSWYQQTPGQGLQFLFEYFSETQRNKGNFPGRFSGRQFSNSRSEMNVSTLELGDSALYLCASSLELAGAPDTQYFGPGTRLTVL.

CDR3: CASSADRVGLYEQYF. The CDR3 nucleotides read TGCGCCAGCAGCGCGGACAGGGTAGGGCTCTACGAGCAGTACTTC. V gene TRBV5-1 combines with J gene TRBJ2-7, with TRBD1 identical over 8 bases. Germline values: CDR1 SGHRS, CDR2 YFSETQ. Trimming at V came to 4 bases and at J to 3 bases, leaving 9 bases not matched to a gene. The CDR3 is 15 amino acids.

The gene calls are TRBV11-3 and TRBJ2-1; 11 bases line up with TRBD2. J gave up 9 bases and V 3 bases, and 4 bases lay outside the gene matches. The germline CDR1 and CDR2 sequences are SGHNT and YENEEA. The CDR3 is made up of 14 amino acids. This CDR3 reads CASSLTSGVGEQFF. The CDR3 DNA sequence: TGTGCCAGCAGCTTGACTAGCGGGGTAGGTGAGCAGTTCTTC. The full variable domain, its missing parts supplied by reference TRBV11-3 and TRBJ2-1, is EAGVVQSPRYKIIEKKQPVAFWCNPISGHNTLYWYLQNLGQGPELLIRYENEEAVDDSQLPKDRFSAERLKGVDSTLKIQPAELGDSAVYLCASSLTSGVGEQFFGPGTRLTVL.

This chain joins TRBV5-1 and TRBJ2-3, with 10 bases aligning to TRBD1. Germline V gives CDR1 SGHRS, CDR2 YFSETQ. This CDR3 has 15 residues. Trimming removed 4 bases from V and 6 bases from J; junction bases left unmatched: 8. The CDR3 DNA is TGCGCCAGCAGCCCCTCGACAGGGGGCCTGGATACGCAGTATTTT. Translation gives CASSPSTGGLDTQYF.

The CDR3 loop reads CASSLAPGGVFYGYTF. The CDR3 nucleotides are TGTGCCAGCAGCTTAGCCCCCGGGGGGGTCTTCTATGGCTACACCTTC. The chain couples TRBV7-9 to TRBJ1-2, with D perhaps matching TRBD1 (5 bases). Germline assignment: CDR1 SEHNR and CDR2 FQNEAQ (reference sequence). Trimming pared 0 bases from V and 4 bases from J, leaving 15 bases between. The CDR3 sequence is 16 residues long.

J is TRBJ2-7 and V is TRBV10-1; maybe TRBD1 (6 bases). V was pared by 4 bases and J by 5 bases, with 18 bases between. CDR3 length: 15 residues. Germline assignment: CDR1 WNHNN and CDR2 SYGVQD (reference sequence). CDR3 in amino acids: CASSAALTGRDEQYF. CDR3 nucleotide sequence: TGCGCCAGCAGTGCTGCTCTCACAGGGCGCGACGAGCAGTACTTC.

The chain is built from TRBV6-1 and TRBJ2-5, with D maybe TRBD1 (5 bases). Per the germline V gene, CDR1 is MNHNS and CDR2 is SASEGT. The CDR3 runs to 13 residues. Between the trimmed V and J ends, which lost 2 bases and 5 bases, there was a span of 9 bases. CDR3 sequence reads: CASSEPGMETQYF. The DNA of the CDR3 is TGTGCCAGCAGTGAACCAGGGATGGAGACCCAGTACTTC.

This sequence joins TRBV5-4 and TRBJ2-7, with 9 bases matching TRBD1. Trimming cost V 2 bases and J 2 bases; bases outside gene matches: 2. Germline CDR1 SGHNT, CDR2 YYREEE (reference sequence). The CDR3 covers 14 residues. The CDR3 loop reads CASSLRTGAYEQYF. In DNA form, the CDR3 reads TGTGCCAGCAGCTTAAGGACAGGGGCCTACGAGCAGTACTTC.

The chain has TRBV5-4 and TRBJ2-7, with D possibly TRBD1 on 7 matching bases. Trimming pared 4 bases from V and 2 bases from J, leaving 16 bases between. Germline V gives CDR1 SGHNT, CDR2 YYREEE (reference sequence). This CDR3 comprises 15 residues. This chain's CDR3 is CASSAGGPGTYEQYF. The CDR3 DNA follows: TGTGCCAGCAGCGCAGGGGGGCCTGGAACCTACGAGCAGTACTTC.

In nucleotides, the CDR3 is TGTGCCAGCATTTCCGGGAGCACTGAAGCTTTCTTT. This gives the protein CASISGSTEAFF. V and J are TRBV6-9 and TRBJ1-1, with D hard to call. Trimming took 7 bases from V and 4 from J, leaving 10 bases between them. Germline-derived CDR1 and CDR2 are MNHGY and SVAAGI. The CDR3 is 12 residues long.

The genes are TRBV6-5 and TRBJ1-1; tentatively, D is TRBD1 (6 bases). Germline assignment: CDR1 MNHEY and CDR2 SVGAGI. This CDR3 spans 13 amino acids. Trimming pared 4 bases from V and 11 bases from J, leaving 17 bases between. DNA for the CDR3: TGTGCCAGCAGTTTCGGACGGCGGAGGGGGGCTTTCTTT. It codes for CASSFGRRRGAFF.

This rearrangement joins TRBV7-2 to TRBJ1-5; 7 bases match TRBD1. CDR1 and CDR2 from the germline V gene are SGHTA and FQGNSA. Germline trimming cut 5 bases from V and 7 bases from J; bases unmatched to any gene: 5. There are 13 residues in the CDR3. CDR3 sequence reads: CASSTRQGQPQHF. The CDR3 nucleotides are TGTGCCAGCAGCACCCGACAGGGACAGCCCCAGCATTTT.

This clone was seen just once. This chain joins TRBV2 and TRBJ2-5; D gene ambiguous. There are 13 residues in the CDR3. Trimming took 0 bases from V and 3 from J, leaving 5 bases between them. Per the germline V gene, CDR1 is SNHLY and CDR2 is FYNNEI. The chain's CDR3 is CASSEAGEETQYF. The CDR3 nucleotides are TGTGCCAGCAGTGAAGCAGGAGAAGAGACCCAGTACTTC. Based on the CDR3 plus reference TRBV2 and TRBJ2-5, the full variable domain is EPEVTQTPSHQVTQMGQEVILRCVPISNHLYFYWYRQILGQKVEFLVSFYNNEISEKSEIFDDQFSVERPDGSNFTLKIRSTKLEDSAMYFCASSEAGEETQYFGPGTRLLVL.

The chain combines TRBV6-5 with TRBJ1-5; the D is unclear. The CDR3 totals 12 residues. Germline lookup yields CDR1 MNHEY and CDR2 SVGAGI. V lost 6 bases and J 5 bases, leaving 8 bases between the germline ends. CDR3 in amino acids: CASSSNHQPQHF. The CDR3 region has the DNA TGTGCCAGCAGCTCAAATCATCAGCCCCAGCATTTT.

The count of this clone is one. V is TRBV7-1 and J is TRBJ2-3; D is perhaps TRBD2 (6 bases). TRBV7-1 is reported as an ORF; its role is uncertain. Trimming pared 4 bases from V and 1 base from J, leaving 12 bases between. The length of the CDR3 is 15 residues. The DNA for the CDR3 is TGTGCCAGCAGCTTATTGGGGGGAGGCACAGATACGCAGTATTTT. Translation gives CASSLLGGGTDTQYF.

The V and J genes are TRBV9 and TRBJ2-5; 8 bases line up with TRBD2. The CDR3 is 15 amino acids. The germline V gene has CDR1 SGDLS and CDR2 YYNGEE. J was trimmed by 4 bases and V by 4 bases; bases with no gene match: 9. CDR3 in amino acids: CASSPRGGRGETQYF. DNA for the CDR3: TGTGCCAGCAGCCCACGGGGGGGTAGGGGAGAGACCCAGTACTTC.

This chain joins TRBV5-1 and TRBJ1-1; perhaps TRBD1 as D (6 bases). CDR3 length equals 15 residues. Deletions cut 3 bases from V and 2 bases from J, with 14 bases between. Germline V gene lookup returns CDR1 SGHRS and CDR2 YFSETQ. CDR3 in amino acids: CASSWVGHANTEAFF. The CDR3 DNA follows: TGCGCCAGCAGCTGGGTGGGACACGCAAACACTGAAGCTTTCTTT.